One sample yielded the 11 T cell receptor beta chains listed below, sequenced in a study of blood T cell repertoires in COVID-19 (TCRdb year 2020). The method behind the library was the immunoSEQ multiplex PCR assay. This is the immuneACCESS table as TCRdb keeps it, with only in-frame sequences that have V and J called. A part of the clones is gone; compared with another copy, unresolved V genes explain less than half, and the rest is unexplained. This sample holds around 200,000 clones; just under 90% were observed only once. The biggest ten clones account for about 0.95% of the sample. The source material was peripheral blood. The origin of the receptors is a woman in her late teens or twenties who had recovered from COVID-19.

The CDR3 here is CASSIGGETGGYTF. The CDR3 DNA reads TGTGCCAGTAGTATAGGCGGGGAGACGGGAGGCTACACCTTC. The chain carries TRBV19 and TRBJ1-2; D is unclear. Germline CDR1 reads LNHDA; CDR2 reads SQIVND (reference sequence). Trimming shortened V by 1 base and J by 8 bases, and 14 bases separated the two germline ends. CDR3 length: 14 amino acids.

V is TRBV10-2 and J is TRBJ2-7; D unresolved. Per germline, CDR1 WSHSY and CDR2 SAAADI. Trimming pared 6 bases from V and 0 bases from J, leaving 15 bases between. This CDR3 is 15 amino acids long. The CDR3 sequence is CASSPGHSNSYEQYF. CDR3 DNA sequence: TGCGCCAGCAGCCCTGGGCACTCTAACTCCTACGAGCAGTACTTC.

The chain combines TRBV2 with TRBJ2-7; TRBD1 aligns across 7 bases. The CDR3 sequence is 13 residues long. V shed 6 bases, J shed 3 bases, and the junction held 5 bases outside the gene matches. Per the germline V gene, CDR1 is SNHLY and CDR2 is FYNNEI. Written as DNA, the CDR3 is TGTGCCAGCAGCGCGACAGGGTTCTACGAGCAGTACTTC. Amino acids: CASSATGFYEQYF.

V is TRBV19 and J is TRBJ1-5; D remains ambiguous. Germline lookup yields CDR1 LNHDA and CDR2 SQIVND (reference sequence). Trimming cost V 7 bases and J 0 bases, with 10 bases left between them. CDR3 length: 14 amino acids. CDR3 in amino acids: CASMVRNSNQPQHF. DNA for the CDR3: TGTGCCAGTATGGTCAGAAATAGCAATCAGCCCCAGCATTTT.

The chain has TRBV5-1 and TRBJ2-1; 7 nucleotides agree with TRBD1. The CDR3 totals 15 residues. Losses at the gene ends were 1 base for V and 4 bases for J; bases not matched to a gene: 5. Germline V CDR1 and CDR2: SGHRS, YFSETQ. As DNA, the CDR3 is TGCGCCAGCAGCTTGCTCGGGACAGAATACAATGAGCAGTTCTTC. Its protein is CASSLLGTEYNEQFF.

The J gene is TRBJ2-3, the V gene TRBV6-4; TRBD2 is a possible D gene (6 bases). Deletions cut 2 bases from V and 2 bases from J, with 8 bases between. From germline, CDR1 is MRHNA and CDR2 SNTAGT. The CDR3 loop spans 14 amino acids. The CDR3 protein is CASSDGGHTDTQYF. In DNA, the CDR3 is TGTGCCAGCAGTGACGGAGGGCACACAGATACGCAGTATTTT.

The gene calls are TRBV7-2 and TRBJ2-7; 8 bases are a match to TRBD1. The V gene's germline CDR1 is SGHTA and CDR2 FQGNSA. This CDR3 contains 16 residues. The J segment lost 7 bases and the V segment lost 5 bases, leaving 16 bases of the junction unmatched. CDR3 protein: CASSPEDRAAGWEQYF. CDR3 coding DNA: TGTGCCAGCAGCCCTGAGGACAGGGCGGCGGGTTGGGAGCAGTACTTC. The full variable domain, in which reference TRBV7-2 and TRBJ2-7 provide the parts outside the CDR3, is GAGVSQSPSNKVTEKGKDVELRCDPISGHTALYWYRQSLGQGLEFLIYFQGNSAPDKSGLPSDRFSAERTGGSVSTLTIQRTQQEDSAVYLCASSPEDRAAGWEQYFGPGTRLTVT.

The chain joins TRBV6-5 to TRBJ1-1; D is unresolved. V dropped 8 bases and J dropped 7 bases, with 14 bases sitting between them. Germline loops: CDR1 MNHEY, CDR2 SVGAGI. The CDR3 totals 12 residues. The CDR3 nucleotides are TGTGCCAGCGCCCCGATCGGGATTGAAGCTTTCTTT. Its translation: CASAPIGIEAFF.

This chain joins TRBV2 and TRBJ2-7, with D tentatively TRBD2 (5 bases). V lost 6 bases to trimming and J lost 1 base, with 16 bases between them. The CDR3 sequence is 15 residues long. Germline V gene lookup returns CDR1 SNHLY and CDR2 FYNNEI. The CDR3 sequence is CASSSGGRPSYEQYV. The DNA of the CDR3 is TGTGCCAGCAGCTCCGGAGGACGACCTTCCTACGAGCAGTACGTC.

The gene calls are TRBV3-1 (or the pseudogene TRBV3-2) and TRBJ1-1; 9 positions match TRBD1. J was trimmed by 6 bases and V by 4 bases; bases with no gene match: 6. This CDR3 region has 14 residues. Looked up from germline, CDR1 is LGHDT and CDR2 is YNNKEL (reference sequence). CDR3 nucleotide sequence: TGTGCCAGCAGCCGAAGGGACAGGGCTTCTGAAGCTTTCTTT. Protein sequence: CASSRRDRASEAFF.

The V gene is TRBV2, the J gene TRBJ1-5; D gene ambiguous. The CDR3 runs to 14 residues. Per germline, CDR1 SNHLY and CDR2 FYNNEI. Trimming left V 4 bases short and J 0 bases short, with 7 bases between. CDR3 protein: CASSGQNSNQPQHF. In DNA, the CDR3 is TGTGCCAGCAGTGGGCAAAATAGCAATCAGCCCCAGCATTTT. The whole variable domain, filled in from reference TRBV2 and TRBJ1-5, reads EPEVTQTPSHQVTQMGQEVILRCVPISNHLYFYWYRQILGQKVEFLVSFYNNEISEKSEIFDDQFSVERPDGSNFTLKIRSTKLEDSAMYFCASSGQNSNQPQHFGDGTRLSIL.